These 32 T cell receptor beta chains originate from one sample sequenced in a study of CD8+CD57+ T cells in acquired aplastic anemia. Investigators profiled TCR beta VDJ and CDR3 from genomic DNA template. TCRdb re-analysed the reads in MiXCR, keeping a single row per CDR3 protein. The sample lists about 170,000 distinct CDR3 sequences, roughly 45% occurring once. The material sequenced was sorted CD4+, CD8+, or CD8+CD57+ T cells (not recorded which) from PBMCs. These receptors came from a human donor in good health.

This clonotype was seen a single time. A read error may be the cause here, since a much bigger clone is one base away. The rearrangement uses TRBV11-2 and TRBJ1-1; D not resolved. The CDR3 is 16 amino acids. Germline V lookup: CDR1 SGHAT, CDR2 FQNNGV. V lost 0 bases and J 1 base, leaving 12 bases between the germline ends. The chain's CDR3 is CASSLDSGNRNTEAFF. The DNA for the CDR3 is TGTGCCAGCAGCTTAGATAGTGGCAACAGGAACACTGAAGCTTTCTTT.

This clonotype was counted ten times or more. CDR3 coding DNA: TGCAGTGCTAGAGGGGATGGCAATCAGCCCCAGCATTTT. It translates to CSARGDGNQPQHF. The V gene is TRBV20-1, the J gene TRBJ1-5; D is uncertain. The germline V and J ends were trimmed by 1 base and 2 bases, with 6 bases remaining between them. In germline, CDR1 is DFQATT, CDR2 SNEGSKA (reference sequence). This CDR3 is built from 13 residues.

This clonotype has ten or more counts. This rearrangement joins TRBV28 to TRBJ1-2; no reliable D call. The CDR3 sequence is 12 residues long. Germline loops: CDR1 MDHEN, CDR2 SYDVKM. Trimming removed 7 bases from V and 2 bases from J, with 8 bases in between. CDR3 protein: CASIGGNYGYTF. The CDR3 DNA sequence: TGTGCCAGCATAGGCGGAAACTATGGCTACACCTTC.

Ten or more counts support this clonotype. This rearrangement joins TRBV19 to TRBJ2-4, with D possibly being TRBD2 (6 bases). There are 16 residues in the CDR3. V was pared by 6 bases and J by 0 bases, with 15 bases between. CDR1 is LNHDA, CDR2 SQIVND, per germline (reference sequence). In DNA form, the CDR3 reads TGTGCCAGTAGCGACACAGGAGGGCTAGCCAAAAACATTCAGTACTTC. Its translation: CASSDTGGLAKNIQYF.

This clonotype was seen a single time. With a much larger clone just one base away, this may be a read error. This rearrangement joins TRBV7-3 to TRBJ2-2; a weak D match, TRBD2 (6 bases). The CDR3 loop spans 15 amino acids. Germline V gene sequence: CDR1 SGHTA, CDR2 FQGTGA. The V end lost 7 bases, the J end lost 4 bases, and 16 bases lay between the germline ends. The CDR3 loop reads CASKRTGGATGELFF. The CDR3 bases are TGTGCCAGCAAACGCACTGGCGGGGCCACCGGGGAGCTGTTTTTT.

To note about this clonotype: This may be a read error: a much more frequent sequence differs by one nucleotide. V gene TRBV11-1 combines with J gene TRBJ1-2; D remains ambiguous. Germline CDR1 and CDR2: SGHAT and FQDESV (reference sequence). V lost 0 bases, J lost 7 bases, and 18 bases lay in between. The CDR3 has 16 residues. In DNA, the CDR3 is TGTGCCAGCAGCTTAGCCCCAATCTCGCTGGTATGTGGCTACACCTTC. It translates to CASSLAPISLVCGYTF.

This clonotype has more than one count but fewer than ten. The J gene is TRBJ2-5, the V gene TRBV5-1, with 10 bases aligning to TRBD2. Germline trimming cut 4 bases from V and 5 bases from J; bases unmatched to any gene: 5. Germline loops: CDR1 SGHRS, CDR2 YFSETQ. This CDR3 has 14 residues. CDR3 DNA: TGCGCCAGCAGCGCTTTAGCGGGGGGCGAGACCCAGTACTTC. It encodes CASSALAGGETQYF.

The chain employs TRBV20-1 and TRBJ2-7, with D unresolved. With 5 bases removed from V and 6 bases from J, the gap between germline ends came to 8 bases. Germline lookup yields CDR1 DFQATT and CDR2 SNEGSKA (reference sequence). CDR3 size: 10 residues. In nucleotides, the CDR3 is TGCAGTGCTTCAGGTTCCGAGCAGTACTTC. Translated: CSASGSEQYF.

The table lists this clonotype with many counts. The chain has TRBV2 and TRBJ2-7; D might be TRBD2 (6 bases). The germline V gene has CDR1 SNHLY and CDR2 FYNNEI. V dropped 4 bases and J dropped 2 bases, with 12 bases sitting between them. The CDR3 loop spans 14 amino acids. This CDR3 reads CASSGQGGPYEQYF. As DNA, the CDR3 is TGTGCCAGCAGTGGGCAGGGAGGTCCCTACGAGCAGTACTTC. Using reference TRBV2 and TRBJ2-7 for the parts outside the CDR3, the full variable domain is EPEVTQTPSHQVTQMGQEVILRCVPISNHLYFYWYRQILGQKVEFLVSFYNNEISEKSEIFDDQFSVERPDGSNFTLKIRSTKLEDSAMYFCASSGQGGPYEQYFGPGTRLTVT.

A remark on this clonotype: A much larger clone lies one base from this, so it may be a read error. The V and J genes are TRBV7-3 and TRBJ1-1; D possibly corresponds to TRBD1 (6 bases). The V gene's germline CDR1 is SGHTA and CDR2 FQGTGA. V lost 6 bases and J lost 1, with 9 bases in between. This CDR3 comprises 13 residues. CDR3 protein: CASSYRANTEAFF. The CDR3 DNA reads as TGTGCCAGCAGTTACAGGGCGAACACTGAAGCTTTCTTT.

This clonotype was counted a few times. The chain employs TRBV3-1 and TRBJ1-1; TRBD1 is a possible D gene (6 bases). This CDR3 contains 13 residues. Germline assignment: CDR1 LGHDT and CDR2 YNNKEL (reference sequence). The ends were cut back, 4 bases at V and 8 bases at J, with 14 bases in the middle. The CDR3 reads CASSPQGLPEAFF. The CDR3 region has the DNA TGTGCCAGCAGCCCACAGGGCCTACCAGAAGCTTTCTTT.

This clonotype was picked up many times. The chain couples TRBV7-9 to TRBJ1-2; weak D call: TRBD1 (5 bases). Trimming pared 4 bases from V and 4 bases from J, leaving 7 bases between. In germline, CDR1 is SEHNR, CDR2 FQNEAQ (reference sequence). The length of the CDR3 is 12 residues. The CDR3 bases are TGTGCCAGCAGCTCGGGACTCTATGGCTACACCTTC. Its translation is CASSSGLYGYTF.

This clonotype has ten or more counts. V gene TRBV7-3 combines with J gene TRBJ2-2; no reliable D call. Germline-derived CDR1 and CDR2 are SGHTA and FQGTGA. Between the trimmed V and J ends, which lost 6 bases and 1 base, there was a span of 9 bases. The CDR3 is 14 amino acids. The CDR3 DNA reads TGTGCCAGCAGTATTACGCAGAACACCGGGGAGCTGTTTTTT. Its protein product is CASSITQNTGELFF.

Concerning this clonotype: This could be a read error, since a much larger clone is one nucleotide away. CDR3 protein: CASSATSGEQFF. The CDR3 DNA is TGTGCCAGCAGCGCCACTAGCGGGGAGCAGTTCTTC. The chain is built from TRBV12-3 or TRBV12-4 and TRBJ2-1; TRBD2 aligns across 9 bases. The CDR3 covers 12 residues. Trimming removed 6 bases from V and 10 bases from J; junction bases left unmatched: 4.

The sample holds many counts of this clonotype. The rearrangement links TRBV6-4 to TRBJ1-2, with 7 bases aligning to TRBD1. CDR3 size: 14 residues. Trimming at V came to 6 bases and at J to 3 bases, leaving 7 bases not matched to a gene. Germline lookup yields CDR1 MRHNA and CDR2 SNTAGT. CDR3 sequence (DNA): TGTGCCAGCAGATCGGACAGGTTACACTATGGCTACACCTTC. Translated, it gives CASRSDRLHYGYTF.

The table lists this clonotype with many counts. The V and J genes are TRBV5-1 and TRBJ2-7; 7 bases match TRBD1. Looked up from germline, CDR1 is SGHRS and CDR2 is YFSETQ. V shed 5 bases, J shed 0 bases, and the junction held 5 bases outside the gene matches. The CDR3 spans 14 residues. The CDR3 spells CASRTGTASYEQYF. The CDR3 nucleotides are TGCGCCAGCAGGACCGGGACAGCCTCCTACGAGCAGTACTTC.

This clonotype was picked up many times. The rearrangement links TRBV10-3 to TRBJ1-4; D is ambiguous. V was trimmed by 6 bases and J by 4 bases, leaving 12 bases between them. Per germline, CDR1 ENHRY and CDR2 SYGVKD. This CDR3 is 14 amino acids long. DNA of the CDR3: TGTGCCATCAGAAAACGGGGTAGTAATGAAAAACTGTTTTTT. This sequence encodes CAIRKRGSNEKLFF.

V usage is TRBV25-1 and J usage is TRBJ2-7; 8 nucleotides line up with TRBD1. This CDR3 comprises 14 residues. Losses at the gene ends were 8 bases for V and 3 bases for J; bases not matched to a gene: 9. Germline CDR1 MGHDK, CDR2 SYGVNS. The CDR3 DNA sequence: TGTGCCAGCGGAAGGACAGGGATGTACTACGAGCAGTACTTC. It codes for CASGRTGMYYEQYF.

Ten or more counts support this clonotype. The rearrangement joins TRBV4-3 to TRBJ1-4, with D unresolved. CDR3 length: 15 residues. V was cut by 0 bases and J by 0 bases, with 5 bases left in between. Germline V lookup: CDR1 LGHNA, CDR2 YSLEER. The CDR3 region is CASSQEGATNEKLFF. The CDR3 DNA follows: TGCGCCAGCAGCCAAGAAGGTGCAACTAATGAAAAACTGTTTTTT.

The rearrangement uses TRBV2 and TRBJ2-7; a possible D gene is TRBD1 (5 bases). This CDR3 contains 13 residues. Germline assignment: CDR1 SNHLY and CDR2 FYNNEI. Trimming removed 6 bases at V and 6 bases at J, with 15 bases between. The CDR3 is CASRPSGAGEQYF. Here the CDR3 DNA reads TGTGCCAGCAGGCCCTCTGGGGCAGGCGAGCAGTACTTC.

The chain carries TRBV28 and TRBJ2-2; no clear D gene. Per the germline V gene, CDR1 is MDHEN and CDR2 is SYDVKM. This CDR3 region has 16 residues. V gave up 1 base and J gave up 0 bases, with 9 bases separating them. The DNA for the CDR3 is TGTGCCAGCAGTTTATTATCCGGTTCGAACACCGGGGAGCTGTTTTTT. Protein product: CASSLLSGSNTGELFF.

The sample holds many counts of this clonotype. The CDR3: CASSVSGTRSEQFF. The DNA of the CDR3 is TGTGCCAGCAGCGTAAGCGGGACTAGATCTGAGCAGTTCTTC. The genes are TRBV11-2 and TRBJ2-1, with 8 nucleotides matching TRBD2. The CDR3 length is 14 residues. The V segment lost 5 bases and the J segment 9 bases; nucleotides outside the gene matches: 9. Germline CDR1 reads SGHAT; CDR2 reads FQNNGV.

A remark on this clonotype: A read error may explain this, as a much larger clone is one base away. The rearrangement links TRBV5-1 to TRBJ2-7, with 10 bases lining up with TRBD1. Trimming cost V 4 bases and J 2 bases; bases outside gene matches: 18. Germline CDR1 and CDR2: SGHRS and YFSETQ. The CDR3 loop spans 19 amino acids. The DNA for the CDR3 is TGCGCCAGCAGCGGCTCCGGGACAGGGGATAGAAAAAAAGCCTACGAGCAGTACTTC. This gives the protein CASSGSGTGDRKKAYEQYF.

In this sample, this clonotype turned up a few times. This sequence joins TRBV2 and TRBJ2-1; 8 nucleotides agree with TRBD2. Germline loops: CDR1 SNHLY, CDR2 FYNNEI. This CDR3 spans 14 amino acids. With 9 bases clipped from V and 3 bases from J, the junction kept 7 bases outside the gene matches. CDR3 DNA: TGTGCCAGTGCCTCGCTAGCGGGCTACAATGAGCAGTTCTTC. Its translation is CASASLAGYNEQFF.

This clonotype appeared many times. This rearrangement joins TRBV7-9 to TRBJ2-1; D is possibly TRBD2 (5 bases). Trimming took off 5 bases at V and 2 bases at J, with 16 bases between the two ends. Germline V lookup: CDR1 SEHNR, CDR2 FQNEAQ (reference sequence). The CDR3 sequence is 16 residues long. CDR3 sequence (DNA): TGTGCCAGCAGCCCGCCCCCAGCGGCGACCTACAATGAGCAGTTCTTC. As protein: CASSPPPAATYNEQFF.

This clonotype showed up many times. The chain has TRBV19 and TRBJ1-5; possibly TRBD1 for D (5 bases). Germline values: CDR1 LNHDA, CDR2 SQIVND (reference sequence). The CDR3 totals 15 residues. Between the trimmed V and J ends, which lost 5 bases and 4 bases, there was a span of 15 bases. The CDR3 region is CASSSFGTLNQPQHF. DNA for the CDR3: TGTGCCAGTAGTTCATTTGGGACCCTAAATCAGCCCCAGCATTTT.

For this clonotype: A much larger clone lies a single base off, so this may be a read error. The chain carries TRBV10-3 and TRBJ2-1; 7 bases are a match to TRBD1. CDR3 size: 13 residues. Germline V CDR1 and CDR2: ENHRY, SYGVKD. The CDR3, as DNA: TGTGCCATCAGAACCGGGACAGACAATGAGCGGTTCTTC. Translating gives CAIRTGTDNERFF.

The chain employs TRBV2 and TRBJ1-1; the D is unclear. Germline loops: CDR1 SNHLY, CDR2 FYNNEI. The CDR3 is 12 amino acids. Trimming took off 3 bases at V and 3 bases at J, with 5 bases between the two ends. In DNA form, the CDR3 reads TGTGCCAGCAGTGATCCCCACACTGAAGCTTTCTTT. It codes for CASSDPHTEAFF.

In this sample, this clonotype turned up many times. The chain is built from TRBV20-1 and TRBJ2-7; D gene ambiguous. CDR3 length equals 12 residues. Trimming shortened V by 3 bases and J by 3 bases, and 9 bases separated the two germline ends. Germline CDR1 reads DFQATT; CDR2 reads SNEGSKA (reference sequence). CDR3 in DNA: TGCAGTGCTAGCGGAGTCAACTACGAGCAGTACTTC. Residues: CSASGVNYEQYF.

This clonotype occurred many times. V gene TRBV20-1 combines with J gene TRBJ2-5; 9 bases line up with TRBD2. V lost 2 bases, J lost 3 bases, and 4 bases stayed unmatched. The CDR3 has 14 amino acids. Germline V gene data show CDR1 as DFQATT and CDR2 as SNEGSKA (reference sequence). Here the CDR3 reads CSARQIAGEETQYF. CDR3 bases: TGCAGTGCTAGACAAATAGCGGGGGAAGAGACCCAGTACTTC.

The sample holds many counts of this clonotype. The rearrangement uses TRBV6-1 and TRBJ1-1, with 10 bases fitting TRBD1. The J segment lost 4 bases and the V segment lost 6 bases, leaving 2 bases of the junction unmatched. Germline V gene sequence: CDR1 MNHNS, CDR2 SASEGT. The length of the CDR3 is 13 residues. The CDR3 region is CASRDRGSTEAFF. In DNA form, the CDR3 reads TGTGCCAGCAGGGACAGGGGGTCCACTGAAGCTTTCTTT.

The chain combines TRBV20-1 with TRBJ2-2; TRBD2 is a possible D gene (6 bases). V was cut by 2 bases and J by 7 bases, with 11 bases left in between. CDR3 size: 13 residues. Germline lookup yields CDR1 DFQATT and CDR2 SNEGSKA (reference sequence). In DNA, the CDR3 is TGCAGTGCTAGAACAGCGACTAGCGGGGAGCTGTTTTTT. This codes for CSARTATSGELFF.